This T cell receptor (beta chain) was identified during a study of PD-L1 blockade in urothelial cancer. Study-level information: Blood analysis occurred 3 weeks (second dose) and 6 weeks after treatment start. Specimens of blood held a median count of approximately 150,000 T cells.

Regarding time point: peripheral blood 6 weeks after treatment start. As for this clone: As yet, its antigen is unknown.

Germline lookup yields CDR1 SGHAT and CDR2 FQDESV (reference sequence). This CDR3 spans 14 amino acids. Trimming shortened V by 5 bases and J by 3 bases, and 14 bases separated the two germline ends. General study points: The study found that durable-benefit patients expanded tumor-associated blood clones more at 3 weeks.

Some clones are missing from TCRdb's copy, which holds only in-frame ones; the method was immunoSEQ multiplex PCR. Of roughly 45,000 clones in the sample, 80% to 90% are singletons; the top ten hold about 15%. The sequencing used PBMCs, collected around atezolizumab (anti-PD-L1) treatment. The clonotype originates from a man between 60 and 70 years old with urothelial cancer. The V gene is TRBV11-1, the J gene TRBJ2-7; possible D gene TRBD1, 5 bases. The chain's CDR3 is CASSPRQRRYEQYF. CDR3 in DNA: TGTGCCAGCAGCCCCAGACAGAGACGCTACGAGCAGTACTTC.